This TCR beta chain is from a study of cytomegalovirus exposure and HLA in healthy donors. Study conclusions and caveats: A missense variant in DCLRE1C was later tied to TCR beta V- and J-gene trimming. Specific recognition of CMV antigens was confirmed in vitro for a few chains (all CMV-associated). Follow-up analysis seemed to connect common viral pathogens with several of the most significant clusters identified. Reportedly, diagnosis of cytomegalovirus status by the classifier showed high specificity and sensitivity.

Both 60 Vbeta primers and 13 Jbeta primers went into the PCR. Data came from immunoSEQ multiplex PCR; TCRdb stores just in-frame clones and leaves some out. The data contain approximately 160,000 clones, around four fifths of them seen just once; the ten biggest clones take up more than 4%. As concerns this clone: Antigen unknown.

The CDR3 is 19 residues long. In germline, CDR1 is SGHTA, CDR2 FQGNSA. With V trimmed by 0 bases and J by 2 bases, 12 bases remained unmatched. The chain is built from TRBV7-2 and TRBJ2-3; TRBD1 matches at 9 bases. The sample taken for sequencing was PBMCs. This receptor was identified in a girl between 5 and 17 years old in good health and CMV-seropositive. CDR3 protein: CASSLATTSGTGSTDTQYF. CDR3 nucleotides: TGTGCCAGCAGCTTAGCCACAACTTCCGGGACAGGGTCCACAGATACGCAGTATTTT.